Below, 31 T cell receptor beta chains from the same sample are listed, as sequenced in a study of molecular identifiers for immune sequencing clone quantification. TCRdb processed the PCR reads anew with MiXCR; each CDR3 protein has one entry. Of about 100,000 distinct CDR3 sequences in the sample, roughly 38% are singletons; the top ten hold around 3.8%. Sequenced input: naive CD8+ T cells from blood, with Jurkat cell RNA spiked in. As to subset: FACS-sorted CD8+CD4-CCR7+CD45RA+ naive T cells. All receptors come from a human donor in good health. Some libraries in this study had Jurkat cell RNA spiked in.

Worth noting for this clonotype: A much more abundant neighbour one base away suggests this may be a read error. This chain joins TRBV9 and TRBJ2-4; a weak D match, TRBD1 (5 bases). Germline V gives CDR1 SGDLS, CDR2 YYNGEE. The CDR3 totals 14 residues. The CDR3 sequence: CAGSVEGAEDIQYF. DNA of the CDR3: TGTGCCGGCAGCGTAGAAGGGGCCGAGGACATTCAGTACTTC.

This clonotype was counted between two and nine times. The gene calls are TRBV11-2 and TRBJ1-1; 8 bases fit TRBD1. The junction had 3 bases not matched to a gene; V was cut back by 2 bases and J by 1 base. This CDR3 spans 15 amino acids. Germline CDR1 reads SGHAT; CDR2 reads FQNNGV. The CDR3 loop is CASSLHGQGNTEAFF. CDR3 in DNA: TGTGCCAGCAGCTTACATGGACAGGGGAACACTGAAGCTTTCTTT.

Concerning this clonotype: The conserved phenylalanine or tryptophan normally closing the CDR3 is absent here, so this likely arose from a read error. V is TRBV9 and J is TRBJ2-3; 7 bases map to TRBD1. The CDR3 is made up of 14 amino acids. CDR1 is SGDLS and CDR2 is YYNGEE in the germline V gene. The CDR3: CDSSVGDSPDTQYY. The DNA of the CDR3 is TGTGACAGCAGCGTAGGGGACAGTCCAGATACGCAGTATTAT.

This rearrangement joins TRBV5-6 to TRBJ2-5; 10 bases map to TRBD1. Unmatched junction bases numbered 17, after V lost 5 bases and J lost 7 bases. This CDR3 is built from 17 residues. Germline V gives CDR1 SGHDT, CDR2 YYEEEE. The CDR3 DNA sequence: TGTGCCAGCAGATCTAACCGGGACAGGGGCTCCGAAGTGACCCAGTACTTC. Residues: CASRSNRDRGSEVTQYF. The full variable domain, its missing parts supplied by reference TRBV5-6 and TRBJ2-5, is DAGVTQSPTHLIKTRGQQVTLRCSPKSGHDTVSWYQQALGQGPQFIFQYYEEEERQRGNFPDRFSGHQFPNYSSELNVNALLLGDSALYLCASRSNRDRGSEVTQYFGPGTRLLVL.

This clonotype turned up a few times. The chain is built from TRBV6-6 and TRBJ2-7, with 7 bases lining up with TRBD1. V lost 5 bases, J lost 4 bases, and 2 bases stayed unmatched. CDR1 is MNHNY, CDR2 SVGAGI, per germline (reference sequence). CDR3 length: 12 amino acids. In nucleotides, the CDR3 is TGTGCCAGCAGTGACAGGGTGTACGAGCAGTACTTC. It specifies CASSDRVYEQYF.

The V call is TRBV24-1, the J call TRBJ2-7; D remains ambiguous. CDR1 KGHDR and CDR2 SFDVKD come from the germline V gene. The CDR3 length is 13 residues. Trimming cost V 0 bases and J 6 bases, with 8 bases left between them. The DNA of the CDR3 is TGTGCCACCAGTGATTTGCTCCAGGCCGAGCAGTACTTC. Translation gives CATSDLLQAEQYF.

For this clonotype: This clone may be a read error of a much larger clone one base away. The chain employs TRBV28 and TRBJ2-5; D is undetermined. This CDR3 comprises 13 residues. Germline V gene lookup returns CDR1 MDHEN and CDR2 SYDVKM. V gave up 0 bases and J gave up 12 bases, with 14 bases separating them. The CDR3: CASSLWVPAAKYF. The CDR3 DNA sequence: TGTGCCAGCAGTTTATGGGTCCCCGCGGCCAAGTACTTC.

This clonotype was detected only a few times. The V call is TRBV11-2, the J call TRBJ2-7; 7 bases map to TRBD2. Germline V lookup: CDR1 SGHAT, CDR2 FQNNGV. The CDR3 loop spans 15 amino acids. The ends lost 0 bases at V and 2 bases at J; junction bases unmatched: 4. Written as DNA, the CDR3 is TGTGCCAGCAGCTTAGAGGGACTACCACCCTACGAGCAGTACTTC. Protein product: CASSLEGLPPYEQYF.

As regards this clonotype: One end of the junction fails to match germline, which may point to a read error. V gene TRBV7-9 combines with J gene TRBJ1-1; D call uncertain. The CDR3 has 12 amino acids. Germline V lookup: CDR1 SEHNR, CDR2 FQNEAQ (reference sequence). CDR3 in DNA: TGTGCCGGCAGCTTAGTCGGCACTGAAGCTTTCTTT. Protein: CAGSLVGTEAFF.

This clonotype was counted only a few times. This sequence joins TRBV27 and TRBJ2-7; 13 bases are a match to TRBD2. In germline, CDR1 is MNHEY, CDR2 SMNVEV (reference sequence). This CDR3 spans 15 amino acids. After removal of 7 bases from V and 2 bases from J, the junction contained 5 bases not matched to a gene. In nucleotides, the CDR3 is TGTGCCAGCACCTATGGGACTAGCGGGGCCTACGAGCAGTACTTC. This translates into CASTYGTSGAYEQYF.

A few counts support this clonotype. For the CDR3, the DNA is TGCAGTGGGGACAGGGGACTCACCGGGGAGCTGTTTTTT. Translation: CSGDRGLTGELFF. This sequence joins TRBV20-1 and TRBJ2-2; 10 bases match TRBD1. Germline V gene data show CDR1 as DFQATT and CDR2 as SNEGSKA (reference sequence). The trim removed 7 bases at V and 4 bases at J, leaving 3 bases unmatched. This CDR3 is 13 amino acids long.

There are many counts of this clonotype. The V call is TRBV7-6, the J call TRBJ1-1, with D maybe TRBD1 (5 bases). Trimming took 5 bases from V and 2 from J, leaving 9 bases between them. Germline values: CDR1 SGHVS, CDR2 FNYEAQ. This CDR3 region has 13 residues. DNA for the CDR3: TGTGCCAGCAGCCCCGGGGACAACACTGAAGCTTTCTTT. It yields the protein CASSPGDNTEAFF.

V gene TRBV19 combines with J gene TRBJ2-1, with TRBD2 identical over 7 bases. Trimming removed 11 bases from V and 6 bases from J; junction bases left unmatched: 10. The CDR3 runs 13 residues. The V gene's germline CDR1 is LNHDA and CDR2 SQIVND (reference sequence). The CDR3 nucleotides are TGTGCCTCGGCTAGCGGAGGGCGCAATGAGCAGTTCTTC. This encodes CASASGGRNEQFF.

In its sample, this clonotype was seen many times. CDR3 nucleotide sequence: TGCAGCGTTGTCCCCTGGACGAGGAAGGTCGATACGCAGTATTTT. It encodes CSVVPWTRKVDTQYF. The J gene is TRBJ2-3, the V gene TRBV29-1; D is unresolved. The CDR3 contains 15 residues. V dropped 4 bases and J dropped 6 bases, with 20 bases sitting between them. Per the germline V gene, CDR1 is SQVTM and CDR2 is ANQGSEA.

This clonotype was seen repeatedly, ten times or more. The rearrangement uses TRBV6-2 or TRBV6-3 and TRBJ2-2; D gene uncertain. Germline lookup yields CDR1 MNHEY and CDR2 SVGEGT. The CDR3 runs 11 residues. V dropped 3 bases and J dropped 6 bases, with 2 bases sitting between them. The DNA for the CDR3 is TGTGCCAGCAGTTATCCCGGGGAGCTGTTTTTT. The encoded protein is CASSYPGELFF.

V gene TRBV5-1 combines with J gene TRBJ2-7; D is ambiguous. Germline CDR1 SGHRS, CDR2 YFSETQ. This CDR3 has 14 residues. The V end lost 0 bases, the J end lost 6 bases, and 13 bases lay between the germline ends. CDR3 bases: TGCGCCAGCAGCTTGGGGCAGCCCCGGCTCGAGCAGTACTTC. This sequence encodes CASSLGQPRLEQYF.

Ten or more counts support this clonotype. The chain is built from TRBV3-1 and TRBJ2-3; D perhaps matches TRBD1 (6 bases). The CDR3 sequence is 15 residues long. Germline assignment: CDR1 LGHDT and CDR2 YNNKEL (reference sequence). The germline V and J ends were trimmed by 3 bases and 3 bases, with 13 bases remaining between them. The CDR3 DNA follows: TGTGCCAGCAGCCAGGGGGCGGTTAATACAGATACGCAGTATTTT. Its protein is CASSQGAVNTDTQYF.

This sequence joins TRBV11-1 and TRBJ2-5; TRBD1 or TRBD2 may be the D gene (5 bases each). The CDR3 runs 14 residues. V shed 4 bases and J shed 2 bases, with 11 bases lying between them. Germline V gene sequence: CDR1 SGHAT, CDR2 FQDESV (reference sequence). CDR3 protein: CASSSGTLQETQYF. The DNA of the CDR3 is TGTGCCAGCAGCTCCGGGACCCTACAAGAGACCCAGTACTTC. The complete variable domain, with remaining parts taken from reference TRBV11-1 and TRBJ2-5, reads EAEVAQSPRYKITEKSQAVAFWCDPISGHATLYWYRQILGQGPELLVQFQDESVVDDSQLPKDRFSAERLKGVDSTLKIQPAELGDSAMYLCASSSGTLQETQYFGPGTRLLVL.

The chain combines TRBV9 with TRBJ2-2; 11 positions agree with TRBD1. Germline CDR1 is SGDLS and CDR2 is YYNGEE. The CDR3 is made up of 16 amino acids. Trimming cost V 3 bases and J 5 bases; bases outside gene matches: 6. The CDR3 here is CASSALGTGGTGELFF. Here the CDR3 DNA reads TGTGCCAGCAGCGCACTCGGGACAGGGGGAACCGGGGAGCTGTTTTTT. The entire variable domain, with the rest obtained from reference TRBV9 and TRBJ2-2, is as follows: DSGVTQTPKHLITATGQRVTLRCSPRSGDLSVYWYQQSLDQGLQFLIQYYNGEERAKGNILERFSAQQFPDLHSELNLSSLELGDSALYFCASSALGTGGTGELFFGEGSRLTVL.

The sample holds a few counts of this clonotype. The rearrangement joins TRBV4-3 to TRBJ2-1; 7 bases agree with TRBD2. The germline gives CDR1 LGHNA, CDR2 YSLEER. The CDR3 length is 18 residues. V gave up 0 bases and J gave up 2 bases; unmatched junction bases: 10. The DNA for the CDR3 is TGCGCCAGCAGCCAAGATCCGGTAGCGGGTGGGACCTACAATGAGCAGTTCTTC. Translated: CASSQDPVAGGTYNEQFF.

In this sample, this clonotype turned up many times. This chain uses TRBV18 with TRBJ2-5; D unclear. Germline V CDR1 and CDR2: KGHSH, LQKENI. The CDR3 is 15 residues long. V lost 4 bases, J lost 2 bases, and 14 bases lay in between. The CDR3 sequence is CASSQPSVGQETQYF. CDR3 bases: TGTGCCAGCTCACAACCCAGCGTTGGACAAGAGACCCAGTACTTC.

As concerns this clonotype: Just one base apart from a much larger clone, this may be a read error. The CDR3 DNA is TGTGCCAGCAGCTGGGACGGACCCTACGAGCTGTACTTC. Encoded protein: CASSWDGPYELYF. The J gene is TRBJ2-7, the V gene TRBV7-2; D is tentatively TRBD1 or TRBD2 (5 bases each). Germline-derived CDR1 and CDR2 are SGHTA and FQGNSA. This CDR3 has 13 amino acids.

The chain is built from TRBV29-1 and TRBJ2-1; D not certain. The CDR3 spans 14 residues. Germline V gene sequence: CDR1 SQVTM, CDR2 ANQGSEA. With 3 bases removed from V and 5 bases from J, the gap between germline ends came to 14 bases. CDR3 region: CSVERPPRDNEQFF. As DNA, the CDR3 is TGCAGCGTTGAGAGGCCCCCTCGGGACAATGAGCAGTTCTTC.

Of note for this clonotype: This could be a read error, since a much larger clone is one nucleotide away. V is TRBV27 and J is TRBJ2-1; TRBD2 aligns across 8 bases. V lost 5 bases, J lost 11 bases, and 5 bases stayed unmatched. Germline V gives CDR1 MNHEY, CDR2 SMNVEV (reference sequence). This CDR3 region has 12 residues. CDR3 nucleotides: TGTGCCAGCAGTGCAGCGGGAGCTAAGCAGTTCTTC. Protein: CASSAAGAKQFF.

The chain's CDR3 is CASSPPRAGGLTDTQYF. CDR3 bases: TGTGCCAGCAGCCCGCCCCGAGCGGGAGGACTCACAGATACGCAGTATTTT. The chain uses TRBV7-6 and TRBJ2-3; 9 bases fit TRBD2. Unmatched junction bases numbered 11, after V lost 5 bases and J lost 2 bases. This CDR3 region has 17 residues. Germline-derived CDR1 and CDR2 are SGHVS and FNYEAQ. Full variable domain (remainder filled in from reference TRBV7-6 and TRBJ2-3): GAGVSQSPRYKVTKRGQDVALRCDPISGHVSLYWYRQALGQGPEFLTYFNYEAQQDKSGLPNDRFSAERPEGSISTLTIQRTEQRDSAMYRCASSPPRAGGLTDTQYFGPGTRLTVL.

This clonotype showed up many times. The J gene is TRBJ2-2, the V gene TRBV10-3; 7 nucleotides match TRBD1. Germline CDR1 is ENHRY and CDR2 is SYGVKD. With 7 bases clipped from V and 2 bases from J, the junction kept 4 bases outside the gene matches. The CDR3 length is 14 residues. CDR3 nucleotide sequence: TGTGCCATCAAGGGACAGACCAACACCGGGGAGCTGTTTTTT. This gives the protein CAIKGQTNTGELFF.

V is TRBV12-3 or TRBV12-4 and J is TRBJ2-7; D gene uncertain. Trimming removed 6 bases from V and 2 bases from J, with 8 bases in between. The CDR3 runs to 12 residues. The CDR3 here is CASSPHPYEQYF. DNA of the CDR3: TGTGCCAGCAGCCCGCACCCCTACGAGCAGTACTTC.

A remark on this clonotype: A much larger clone differs by one base, so this may be a read error. The genes are TRBV29-1 and TRBJ1-1; D gene uncertain. Germline V gives CDR1 SQVTM, CDR2 ANQGSEA. This CDR3 contains 12 residues. CDR3 loop: CRYLGSNTEAFF. The DNA of the CDR3 is TGCAGATACCTAGGGTCGAACACTGAAGCTTTCTTT.

This clonotype was picked up many times. The chain recombines TRBV4-2 with TRBJ2-1, with D perhaps TRBD1 or TRBD2 (5 bases each). The CDR3 length is 12 residues. The V end lost 0 bases, the J end lost 11 bases, and 8 bases lay between the germline ends. Germline-derived CDR1 and CDR2 are LGHNA and YNFKEQ. CDR3 in DNA: TGTGCCAGCAGCCAAGATATGGGACAGCAGTTCTTC. Translated, it gives CASSQDMGQQFF.

This chain connects TRBV6-5 to TRBJ1-1, with D uncertain. In germline, CDR1 is MNHEY, CDR2 SVGAGI. CDR3 length equals 13 residues. V lost 0 bases and J lost 0, with 2 bases in between. The CDR3 loop is CASSYSLNTEAFF. For the CDR3, the DNA is TGTGCCAGCAGTTACTCGCTGAACACTGAAGCTTTCTTT.

Many counts were recorded for this clonotype. The chain couples TRBV20-1 to TRBJ1-4; no reliable D call. V shed 1 base and J shed 5 bases, with 8 bases lying between them. From germline, CDR1 is DFQATT and CDR2 SNEGSKA (reference sequence). This CDR3 has 13 amino acids. The CDR3 DNA reads as TGCAGTGCTAGAGTCAGGTCGAATGAAAAACTGTTTTTT. Translated: CSARVRSNEKLFF.